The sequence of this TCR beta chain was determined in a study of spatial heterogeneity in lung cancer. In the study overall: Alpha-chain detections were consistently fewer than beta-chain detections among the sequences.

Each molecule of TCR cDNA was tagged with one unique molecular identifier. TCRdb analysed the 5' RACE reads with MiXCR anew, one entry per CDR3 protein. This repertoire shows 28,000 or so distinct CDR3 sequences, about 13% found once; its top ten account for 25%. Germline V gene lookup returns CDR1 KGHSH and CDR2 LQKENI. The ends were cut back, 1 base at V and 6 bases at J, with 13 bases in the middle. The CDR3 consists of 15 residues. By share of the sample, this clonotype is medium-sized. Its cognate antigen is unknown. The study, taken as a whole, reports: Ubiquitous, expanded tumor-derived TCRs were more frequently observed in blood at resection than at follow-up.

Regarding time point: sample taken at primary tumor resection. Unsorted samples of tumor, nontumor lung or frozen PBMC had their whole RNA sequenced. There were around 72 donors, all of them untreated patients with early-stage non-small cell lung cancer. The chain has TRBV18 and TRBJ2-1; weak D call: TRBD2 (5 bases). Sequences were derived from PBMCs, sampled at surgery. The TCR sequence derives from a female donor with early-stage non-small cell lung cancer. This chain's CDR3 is CASSPRLASFNEQFF. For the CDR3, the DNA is TGTGCCAGCTCACCACGGCTAGCAAGTTTCAATGAGCAGTTCTTC.